This paragraph covers one T cell receptor beta chain sequence. The data were taken from a study of OX40 agonist ivuxolimab in advanced cancers. Looking at the study overall: At roughly 80% male, the cohort had a mean age of 60 years, ranging from roughly 20 to 90.

Profiled with immunoSEQ multiplex PCR; TCRdb holds only in-frame clones, not every one. The sample shows 83,000 or so clones, approximately 79% of them seen only once. Autoimmune disease history or systemic immunosuppression disqualified patients. Blood draws occurred at baseline, cycle 4 day 1, and cycle 7 day 1. Germline V gene data show CDR1 as ENHRY and CDR2 as SYGVKD. This CDR3 region has 14 residues. Trimming removed 10 bases from V and 5 bases from J; junction bases left unmatched: 11. The TCR originated in an adult with an advanced solid tumor such as melanoma, head and neck, liver or kidney cancer. The material was CD4+ or CD8+ T cells sorted from blood, obtained in a trial of the OX40 agonist ivuxolimab. V and J are TRBV10-3 and TRBJ1-1; TRBD1 aligns across 9 bases. CDR3 amino acids: CATLSGQGKTEAFF. DNA for the CDR3: TGTGCCACCCTGAGCGGACAGGGGAAGACTGAAGCTTTCTTT.